This T cell receptor beta chain was recorded in a study of blood T cell repertoires in COVID-19. Whole-study context: Sites in the United States, Italy and Spain provided acute and convalescent COVID-19 samples.

Per germline, CDR1 SGHNT and CDR2 YENEEA. V was clipped by 1 base and J by 1 base; unmatched bases: 9. CDR3 size: 17 residues. Only in-frame clones appear in the TCRdb table, and some are missing; sequencing was by immunoSEQ multiplex PCR. The sample holds 200,000 to 250,000 clones, approximately 90% seen once. The TCR sequence derives from a man under 40 with COVID-19, enrolled during active disease. Sequenced material: peripheral blood. V is TRBV11-3 and J is TRBJ1-2; 7 bases agree with TRBD1. CDR3 loop: CASSLGKGQRINYGYTF. DNA of the CDR3: TGTGCCAGCAGCTTAGGGAAGGGACAGCGGATTAACTATGGCTACACCTTC.